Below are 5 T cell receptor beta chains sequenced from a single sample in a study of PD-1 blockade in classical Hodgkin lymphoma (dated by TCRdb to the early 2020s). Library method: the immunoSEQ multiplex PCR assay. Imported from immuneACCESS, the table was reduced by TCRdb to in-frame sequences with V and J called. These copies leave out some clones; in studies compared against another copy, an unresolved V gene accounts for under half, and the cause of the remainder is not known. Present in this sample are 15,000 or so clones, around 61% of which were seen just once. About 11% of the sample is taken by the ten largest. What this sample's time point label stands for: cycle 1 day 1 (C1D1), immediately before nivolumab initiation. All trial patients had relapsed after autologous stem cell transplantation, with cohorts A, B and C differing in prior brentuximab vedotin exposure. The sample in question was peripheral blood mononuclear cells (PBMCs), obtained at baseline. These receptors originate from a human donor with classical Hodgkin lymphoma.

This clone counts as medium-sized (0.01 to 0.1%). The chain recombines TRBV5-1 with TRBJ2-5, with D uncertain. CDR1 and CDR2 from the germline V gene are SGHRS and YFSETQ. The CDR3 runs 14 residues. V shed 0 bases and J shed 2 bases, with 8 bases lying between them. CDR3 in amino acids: CASSLDGEQETQYF. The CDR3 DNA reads TGCGCCAGCAGCTTGGACGGCGAACAAGAGACCCAGTACTTC.

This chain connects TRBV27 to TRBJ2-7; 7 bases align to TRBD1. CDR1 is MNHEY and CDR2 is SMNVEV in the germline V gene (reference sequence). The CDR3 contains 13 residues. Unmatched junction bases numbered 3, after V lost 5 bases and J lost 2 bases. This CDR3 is CASSNRGAYEQYF. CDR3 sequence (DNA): TGTGCCAGCAGTAACAGGGGTGCCTACGAGCAGTACTTC.

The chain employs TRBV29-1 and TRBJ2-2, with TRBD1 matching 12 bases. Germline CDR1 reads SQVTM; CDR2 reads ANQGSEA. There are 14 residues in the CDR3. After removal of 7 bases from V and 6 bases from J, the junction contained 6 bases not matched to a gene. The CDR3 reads CSAPGQGASGELFF. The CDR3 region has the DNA TGCAGCGCCCCGGGACAGGGGGCGTCCGGGGAGCTGTTTTTT.

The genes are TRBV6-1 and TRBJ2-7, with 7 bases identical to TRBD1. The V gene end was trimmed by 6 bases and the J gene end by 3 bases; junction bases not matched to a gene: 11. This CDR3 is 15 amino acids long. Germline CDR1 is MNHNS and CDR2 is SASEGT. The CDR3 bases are TGTGCCAGCAGCCTGGACAGGCCTCAGGTCTACGAGCAGTACTTC. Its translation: CASSLDRPQVYEQYF.

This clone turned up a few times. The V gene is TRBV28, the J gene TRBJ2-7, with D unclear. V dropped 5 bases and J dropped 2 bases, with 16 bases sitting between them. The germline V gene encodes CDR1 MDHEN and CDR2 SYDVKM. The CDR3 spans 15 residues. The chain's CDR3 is CASSPISQITYEQYF. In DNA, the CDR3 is TGTGCCAGCAGTCCCATCTCGCAGATAACCTACGAGCAGTACTTC.